This T cell receptor (beta chain) comes out of a study of Tregs in tolerant kidney transplant recipients. Study information: An approximately three-day belatacept mixed lymphocyte reaction, sometimes plus 5-day graft donor restimulation, preceded CD4+CD25+CD127- sorting. Study-level results: Few patients were studied, so findings need validation in larger groups. Biological reproducibility was not directly addressed in this study. Activated donor B cell expansion appeared to reveal the most relevant donor-specific TCRbeta repertoire.

This clone was seen just once. As yet, its antigen is unknown. The V gene lost 5 bases and the J gene lost 0 bases, with 14 bases spanning the gap. The CDR3 spans 15 residues. Germline V gene data show CDR1 as SGHDT and CDR2 as YYEEEE. Data came from immunoSEQ multiplex PCR; TCRdb stores just in-frame clones and leaves some out. The sample yields approximately 44,000 clones, 95% to 96% seen once. The sample comprised Tregs from blood cultured with allogeneic cells. V is TRBV5-6 and J is TRBJ1-1; tentatively, D is TRBD1 (6 bases). This clonotype was obtained from a human donor in good health. The CDR3 sequence: CASRQGVSMNTEAFF. CDR3 in DNA: TGTGCCAGCAGACAGGGCGTGAGCATGAACACTGAAGCTTTCTTT.